This T cell receptor (beta chain) comes out of a study of tumor and adjacent non-tumor tissue in lung cancer (dated by TCRdb to between 2017 and 2018). Turning to the overall study: Patients with adenocarcinoma (approximately 13), squamous cell carcinoma (2) and small cell lung cancer (1) were included in the cohort. Ages among the roughly 15 patients ranged from about 31 to 85 years, there were approximately 10 men and 5 women, and disease was at TNM stage I to III. A total of about 130 million productive TCRbeta reads were generated by sequencing, corresponding to an average of roughly 4 million reads per sample. Bulk TCRbeta repertoires were compared between lung tumor tissue and matched distant non-tumor lung tissue obtained from 15 lung cancer patients. For each patient, one tumor sample and one normal lung sample were taken, giving about 29 paired specimens that underwent TCRbeta CDR3 sequencing.

The library was obtained by multiplex PCR. Sequenced on an Illumina HiSeq 2500. TCRbeta libraries were built by three rounds of nested PCR using primers (Table S4), following protocols modified from ARM-PCR. Before sequencing, PCR products of 200-500 bp were excised from the gel and purified with the QIAquick gel extraction kit. The study's processing was this. Trimmomatic was used to clean the reads, FLASH was used to merge the reads into complete CDR3 sequences, and MiTCR was used to assign the reads to V(D)J germline segments. Clonal diversity was calculated as the inverse Simpson's index using VDJtools. A read counted as productive if the sequence was in-frame and lacked a premature stop codon. The public reads were reanalyzed by TCRdb: fastp trimming at Q25, MiXCR alignment, in-frame beta chains only. For every CDR3 protein sequence, its rows merge into one entry that carries the most common genes and DNA. The V and J calls and clone size come from TCRdb's table, not from the authors' own analysis. The sample contains fewer than 120,000 distinct CDR3 sequences, under 90% of them found a single time. The top ten hold under 25% of the sample.

Results the study describes overall, beyond this receptor: A significantly larger cumulative share of the repertoire was made up by the top 100 clones in normal lung than in tumor tissue. The cohort had only 15 or so patients, and the authors noted that larger samples and more detailed clinical data are needed. Significantly higher TCR diversity was found in younger patients, and higher tumor TCR diversity was associated with shorter overall and disease-free survival. Peripheral blood was not sequenced, so blood TCRbeta repertoires were not examined in the lung cancer patients of the study. Tumor tissue showed significantly higher TCR diversity (inverse Simpson) than normal lung tissue, at about 400 vs 150 (P = 0.0075, Mann-Whitney U test). Neither the sequencing platform nor unique molecular identifiers are named or mentioned anywhere in the methods.

RNA was isolated from bulk unsorted tissue, and RNA quality was assessed with a NanoDrop ND-1000 and an Agilent 2100. The donors were newly diagnosed lung cancer patients admitted for thoracic surgery in China from August to November 2014 who had not received prior chemotherapy. Patients with previous radiotherapy or chemotherapy, or with another concurrent cancer, were excluded from the study. Pieces of surgical tissue measuring 1-2 cm3 were kept in RNAlater solution and held at -80 degrees C until needed. This clonotype was detected only once. It lacks a known antigen. The CDR3 ends on some other residue instead of the conserved phenylalanine or tryptophan, so this is likely a read error. The germline V gene encodes CDR1 SGHAT and CDR2 FQNNGV. V loses 5 bases at its end and J loses 9 bases; junction bases beyond the gene matches: 8. Inclusive of both ends, the CDR3 amounts to 14 amino acids. Kept here is only the CDR3 DNA, which spans 42 bases and is read in frame from base 1.

Sequenced material: lung tumor tissue. This TCR came from a man between 65 and 85 years old with non-small cell lung cancer. Recombination connected TRBV11-2 to TRBJ2-4, with 9 bases matching TRBD2. The CDR3 in this case is CASSVAGELSIQYI. The DNA reads TGTGCCAGCAGCGTAGCGGGAGAGTTAAGCATTCAGTACATC.